The 5 T cell receptor beta chains below all came from one sample that was sequenced in a study of blood T cell repertoires in COVID-19. Profiling relied on immunoSEQ multiplex PCR, and the TCRdb table lists in-frame clones only, not all of them. The table has under 100,000 clones, around 90% seen once. Material for sequencing was peripheral blood. Receptors were obtained from a woman in her sixties or seventies with acute or convalescent COVID-19.

This clone was observed a single time. The chain joins TRBV9 to TRBJ1-1; no definite D call. V lost 4 bases to trimming and J lost 2 bases, with 15 bases between them. Germline CDR1 is SGDLS and CDR2 is YYNGEE. The CDR3 spans 15 residues. The CDR3 DNA sequence: TGTGCCAGCAGCCCTCTGGGTCGGAGAAACACTGAAGCTTTCTTT. Protein product: CASSPLGRRNTEAFF.

The V call is TRBV29-1, the J call TRBJ2-3; the D is unclear. Per the germline V gene, CDR1 is SQVTM and CDR2 is ANQGSEA. Trimming stripped 2 bases from V and 4 bases from J, with 7 bases between. The CDR3 totals 12 residues. CDR3 in DNA: TGCAGCGTTGAAAACGGAGCAGATACGCAGTATTTT. It encodes CSVENGADTQYF.

The chain uses TRBV19 and TRBJ2-3; TRBD2 agrees at 10 bases. CDR3 length: 15 residues. With V trimmed by 7 bases and J by 3 bases, 7 bases remained unmatched. Germline loops: CDR1 LNHDA, CDR2 SQIVND (reference sequence). The DNA of the CDR3 is TGTGCCAGTAAAAGCGGGAGGGTTGGAACAGATACGCAGTATTTT. It specifies CASKSGRVGTDTQYF.

The CDR3 DNA follows: TGTGCCAGCAGCCCTTGGACCTTCCAGGGAGCTTTCTTT. It codes for CASSPWTFQGAFF. The J gene is TRBJ1-1, the V gene TRBV3-1 (or the pseudogene TRBV3-2), with a weak D call TRBD1 (5 bases). Germline values: CDR1 LGHDT, CDR2 YNNKEL (reference sequence). V dropped 4 bases and J dropped 10 bases, with 16 bases sitting between them. CDR3 length: 13 residues.

V is TRBV6-2 or TRBV6-3 and J is TRBJ2-3; 8 nucleotides agree with TRBD2. The junction had 4 bases not matched to a gene; V was cut back by 2 bases and J by 3 bases. The CDR3 totals 15 residues. The germline CDR1 and CDR2 sequences are MNHEY and SVGEGT. The CDR3: CASSYLERETDTQYF. DNA of the CDR3: TGTGCCAGCAGTTACCTCGAGCGGGAGACAGATACGCAGTATTTT.